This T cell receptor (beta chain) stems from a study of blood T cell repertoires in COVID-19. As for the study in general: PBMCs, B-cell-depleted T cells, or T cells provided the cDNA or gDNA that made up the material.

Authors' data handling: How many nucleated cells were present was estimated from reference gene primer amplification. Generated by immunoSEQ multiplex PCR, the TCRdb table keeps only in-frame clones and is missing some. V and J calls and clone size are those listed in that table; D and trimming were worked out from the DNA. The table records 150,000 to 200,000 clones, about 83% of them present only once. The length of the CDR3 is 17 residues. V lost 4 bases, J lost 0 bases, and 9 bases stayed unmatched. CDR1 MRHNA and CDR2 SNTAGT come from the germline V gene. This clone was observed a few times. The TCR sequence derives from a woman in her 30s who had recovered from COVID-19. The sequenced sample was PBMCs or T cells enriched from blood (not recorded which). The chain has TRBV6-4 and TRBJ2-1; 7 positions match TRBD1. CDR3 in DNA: TGTGCCAGCAGTGCATCGGGACAGCTGAGCTCCTACAATGAGCAGTTCTTC. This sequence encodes CASSASGQLSSYNEQFF.